This T cell receptor (beta chain) was documented in a study of cytomegalovirus exposure and HLA in healthy donors. Study observations and caveats: Presence/absence analysis assumed near-uniform sequencing depth across donors.

The CDR3 contains 10 residues. Germline-derived CDR1 and CDR2 are SGHDT and YYEEEE. Between the trimmed V and J ends, which lost 5 bases and 5 bases, there was a span of 5 bases. The PCR had 60 Vbeta and 13 Jbeta primers. Profiled with immunoSEQ multiplex PCR; TCRdb holds only in-frame clones, not every one. The sample has over 80,000 clones; about 75% are singletons. Unrecorded immune exposure was likely among donors, who were nominally healthy when sampled. For this clone: Its specificity is not known.

Sequencing input: PBMCs. The origin of this receptor is a female donor in good health and CMV-seronegative. The V gene is TRBV5-6, the J gene TRBJ2-7, with D unresolved. The CDR3 sequence is CASSGHEQYF. In nucleotides, the CDR3 is TGTGCCAGCAGTGGCCACGAGCAGTACTTC.